Listed below are T cell receptor beta chains from one sample, sequenced in a study of T-cell reconstitution after alpha-beta-depleted transplantation in children. TCRdb processed the PCR reads anew with MiXCR; each CDR3 protein has one entry. The repertoire holds roughly 670,000 distinct CDR3 sequences, with approximately 14% as singletons. Sequenced material: PBMCs, taken before TCRalphabeta/CD19-depleted stem cell transplant. These receptors originate from a girl aged 2 to 9 with congenital amegakaryocytic thrombocytopenia, due to receive a stem cell transplant. The CDR3 runs from the conserved cysteine through the conserved F or W. A D gene is named only where the DNA matches it firmly. The listing skips clone size in some rows; elsewhere it reads once, few, many or a size class.

TRBJ2-3,many,TRBV29-1,TRBD2,CSVGVAGLADTQYF,TGCAGCGTTGGGGTAGCGGGACTCGCAGATACGCAGTATTTT
TRBJ2-3,many,TRBV12-3/TRBV12-4,TRBD2,CASKIQLAGTDTQYF,TGTGCCAGCAAAATACAACTAGCGGGCACAGATACGCAGTATTTT
TRBJ2-1,many,TRBV20-1,-,CSARELPLTRGISLEQFF,TGCAGTGCTAGAGAACTCCCATTGACTAGAGGTATATCATTGGAGCAGTTCTTC
TRBJ2-7,many,TRBV6-1,-,CASSEAWTSGYEQYF,TGTGCCAGCAGTGAAGCCTGGACCTCAGGCTACGAGCAGTACTTC
TRBJ2-3,few,TRBV3-1,TRBD2,CASSQESLAGATDTQYF,TGTGCCAGCAGCCAAGAATCGCTAGCGGGGGCCACAGATACGCAGTATTTT
TRBJ2-1,many,TRBV7-2,-,CASSLMYEQFF,TGTGCCAGCAGCTTAATGTATGAGCAGTTCTTC
TRBJ2-7,-,TRBV28,TRBD2,CASSSPRREGRYEQYF,TGTGCCAGCAGTTCCCCACGGCGGGAGGGCCGGTACGAGCAGTACTTC
TRBJ2-7,few,TRBV7-9,TRBD1,CASSSLRDRSYEQYF,TGTGCCAGCAGCTCCCTCCGGGACAGATCCTACGAGCAGTACTTC
TRBJ2-7,-,TRBV20-1,TRBD2,CSVEREAPYEQYF,TGCAGTGTAGAGCGGGAGGCTCCCTACGAGCAGTACTTC
TRBJ2-7,-,TRBV20-1,-,CSASPPWAGSSYEQYF,TGCAGTGCTAGCCCCCCCTGGGCAGGGAGCTCCTACGAGCAGTACTTC
TRBJ2-1,many,TRBV5-1,-,CASSLKRDNEQFF,TGCGCCAGCAGCTTGAAGCGGGACAATGAGCAGTTCTTC
TRBJ1-6,-,TRBV14,-,CASSQWKARERSYNSPLHF,TGTGCCAGCAGCCAATGGAAAGCGAGGGAGAGATCCTATAATTCACCCCTCCACTTT
TRBJ2-7,-,TRBV7-9,-,CASSFWDAPGEQYF,TGTGCCAGCAGCTTTTGGGACGCCCCTGGGGAGCAGTACTTC
TRBJ2-5,-,TRBV15,-,CATSTEPGQSGTQYF,TGTGCCACCAGCACCGAGCCTGGACAGTCGGGGACCCAGTACTTC
TRBJ1-1,many,TRBV29-1,-,CSVEGLNTEAFF,TGCAGCGTTGAAGGCTTGAACACTGAAGCTTTCTTT
TRBJ1-6,many,TRBV7-9,-,CASSILGADSPLHF,TGTGCCAGCAGCATCCTCGGGGCTGATTCACCCCTCCACTTT
TRBJ2-7,few,TRBV7-9,-,CASTPPSDYEQYF,TGTGCCAGCACTCCTCCGAGTGACTACGAGCAGTACTTC
TRBJ2-7,-,TRBV20-1,TRBD2,CCASTHTQGLAVYEQYF,TGCTGTGCTAGTACCCATACCCAGGGACTAGCGGTGTACGAGCAGTACTTC
TRBJ2-3,many,TRBV6-1,TRBD2,CAKPGLAASTDTQYF,TGTGCCAAACCGGGACTAGCGGCTAGCACAGATACGCAGTATTTT
TRBJ2-1,many,TRBV30,TRBD1,CAGDRGRNEQFF,TGTGCCGGTGACAGGGGGCGAAATGAGCAGTTCTTC
TRBJ2-5,-,TRBV11-3,TRBD2,CASSRTGGISQTQYF,TGTGCCAGCAGCCGGACCGGGGGGATCTCACAGACCCAGTACTTC
TRBJ2-1,many,TRBV12-3/TRBV12-4,TRBD1,CASRLQGFEQFF,TGTGCCAGCAGATTACAGGGGTTTGAGCAGTTCTTC
TRBJ2-7,many,TRBV5-6,-,CASSGGATLSYEQYF,TGTGCCAGCAGCGGAGGGGCTACTCTAAGCTACGAGCAGTACTTC
TRBJ1-2,many,TRBV28,TRBD1,CASKSNPPLTGVRDYGYTF,TGTGCCAGCAAATCGAACCCCCCTTTGACAGGGGTGCGGGACTATGGCTACACCTTC
TRBJ2-1,many,TRBV5-1,TRBD1,CASSFRTGNNEQFF,TGCGCCAGCAGCTTCCGGACAGGGAATAATGAGCAGTTCTTC
TRBJ2-5,many,TRBV20-1,TRBD1,CSARLTPGQGTETQYF,TGCAGTGCTAGGCTTACCCCGGGACAGGGGACAGAGACCCAGTACTTC
TRBJ1-3,-,TRBV6-1,-,CASIVFSGNTIYF,TGTGCCAGCATAGTTTTCTCTGGAAACACCATATATTTT